The 6 T cell receptor beta chains below come from one sample, sequenced in a study of prognosis after radiotherapy for stage I lung cancer. From genomic DNA, TCR beta CDR3 was amplified by two-round multiplex PCR. The use of primers specific to each TRBV and TRBJ gene characterized first-round PCR. TCRdb recomputed calls from the multiplex PCR reads with MiXCR, one row per CDR3 protein. Of 11,000 to 15,000 distinct CDR3 sequences in the sample, 55% to 60% were seen once. The source was PBMCs, collected before or after stereotactic body radiation therapy (not recorded which). These receptor sequences come from a donor aged 50 or older with non-small cell lung cancer.

There are many counts of this clonotype. The V call is TRBV5-1, the J call TRBJ1-1; TRBD1 matches 7 bases. Trimming cost V 4 bases and J 2 bases; bases outside gene matches: 5. Germline loops: CDR1 SGHRS, CDR2 YFSETQ. The CDR3 consists of 14 residues. The CDR3 DNA sequence: TGCGCCAGCAGCACCGGGACAGACAACACTGAAGCTTTCTTT. It encodes CASSTGTDNTEAFF.

V is TRBV3-1 and J is TRBJ2-3, with D perhaps given as TRBD1 or TRBD2 (6 bases each). Trimming pared 6 bases from V and 6 bases from J, leaving 19 bases between. This CDR3 spans 15 amino acids. Germline V lookup: CDR1 LGHDT, CDR2 YNNKEL (reference sequence). The CDR3 DNA is TGTGCCAGCAGGCCCCGGGACCGGGGGCGGGATACGCAGTATTTT. Its protein product is CASRPRDRGRDTQYF.

This rearrangement joins TRBV7-9 to TRBJ2-5; D is uncertain. The V end lost 4 bases, the J end lost 0 bases, and 0 bases lay between the germline ends. Germline CDR1 is SEHNR and CDR2 is FQNEAQ (reference sequence). This CDR3 comprises 11 residues. The CDR3 DNA reads TGTGCCAGCAGCTACCAAGAGACCCAGTACTTC. It yields the protein CASSYQETQYF.

By share of the sample, this clonotype is medium-sized. The chain has TRBV7-8 and TRBJ2-2, with 7 bases aligning to TRBD1. The ends lost 1 base at V and 4 bases at J; junction bases unmatched: 9. The CDR3 length is 17 residues. Germline CDR1 and CDR2: SGHVS and FQNEAQ. DNA of the CDR3: TGTGCCAGCAGCTTAGGGCGGAGACAGGGAATCACCGGGGAGCTGTTTTTT. Translated, it gives CASSLGRRQGITGELFF.

By sample fraction, this clonotype is medium-sized (0.01 to 0.1%). V usage is TRBV11-3 and J usage is TRBJ2-7, with D possibly being TRBD2 (6 bases). CDR3 length equals 14 residues. Germline V gene sequence: CDR1 SGHNT, CDR2 YENEEA. V lost 7 bases, J lost 4 bases, and 17 bases lay in between. CDR3 DNA: TGTGCCAGCAACCCCGGGGGAGACTCATACGAGCAGTACTTC. Amino acid sequence: CASNPGGDSYEQYF.

This clonotype was counted many times. The V call is TRBV9, the J call TRBJ1-1; D gene unclear. The CDR3 totals 15 residues. Germline V gene lookup returns CDR1 SGDLS and CDR2 YYNGEE. V lost 0 bases and J 4 bases, leaving 13 bases between the germline ends. The CDR3 loop reads CASSVDGWEGTEAFF. The CDR3 region has the DNA TGTGCCAGCAGCGTAGATGGATGGGAGGGCACTGAAGCTTTCTTT.